This T cell receptor beta chain derives from a study of blood T cell repertoires in COVID-19. The protocol was immunoSEQ multiplex PCR, while the TCRdb copy is restricted to in-frame clones and leaves out a portion. The sample holds around 620,000 clones, around 89% seen once. The trim removed 5 bases at V and 4 bases at J, leaving 4 bases unmatched. The CDR3 extends over 13 amino acids. The chain joins TRBV12-3 or TRBV12-4 to TRBJ1-1, with 7 nucleotides matching TRBD1. The receptor was isolated from a woman between 18 and 29 years old with acute or convalescent COVID-19. Sequencing was done on a sample of peripheral blood. This chain's CDR3 is CASSVRQGTEAFF. The CDR3 region has the DNA TGTGCCAGCAGTGTCAGACAGGGCACTGAAGCTTTCTTT.